This T cell receptor beta chain was sequenced during a study of blood T cell repertoires in COVID-19. CDR1 is LNHNV and CDR2 is YYDKDF in the germline V gene (reference sequence). This CDR3 comprises 18 residues. V gave up 3 bases and J gave up 2 bases; unmatched junction bases: 15. Data came from immunoSEQ multiplex PCR; TCRdb stores just in-frame clones and leaves some out. The sample yields roughly 200,000 clones, around 82% seen once. This receptor was obtained from a man in his forties with active or convalescent COVID-19. The sequenced material came from peripheral blood. The chain couples TRBV15 to TRBJ1-1, with 7 positions matching TRBD1. The CDR3 reads CATSSRGSTPYANTEAFF. The CDR3 coding sequence is TGTGCCACCAGCAGCAGGGGGTCCACCCCGTATGCAAACACTGAAGCTTTCTTT.